What follows are 14 T cell receptor beta chains derived from one specimen sequenced in a study of OX40 agonist ivuxolimab in advanced cancers. The data were produced by immunoSEQ multiplex PCR, yet TCRdb's version contains in-frame clones alone and is incomplete. Of approximately 40,000 clones detected, over 70% appear once; the ten largest clones hold about 10%. The sequencing used CD4+ or CD8+ T cells sorted from blood, collected in a trial of the OX40 agonist ivuxolimab. The receptors derive from an adult with an advanced solid tumor such as melanoma, head and neck, liver or kidney cancer.

The chain has TRBV28 and TRBJ2-3; 8 nucleotides line up with TRBD2. The CDR3 is 15 residues long. The V gene's germline CDR1 is MDHEN and CDR2 SYDVKM. Unmatched junction bases numbered 6, after V lost 6 bases and J lost 1 base. As DNA, the CDR3 is TGTGCCAGCAGACGGACTAGCCTCGGCACAGATACGCAGTATTTT. This encodes CASRRTSLGTDTQYF.

J is TRBJ2-5 and V is TRBV11-2; D is possibly TRBD1 (6 bases). The CDR3 has 13 residues. Per the germline V gene, CDR1 is SGHAT and CDR2 is FQNNGV. The V and J ends lost 5 bases and 2 bases respectively, with 9 bases between them. The CDR3 sequence: CASSRGIQETQYF. CDR3 DNA: TGTGCCAGCAGCAGGGGGATTCAAGAGACCCAGTACTTC.

The gene calls are TRBV18 and TRBJ2-5, with D possibly matching TRBD1 (5 bases). This CDR3 has 14 residues. The germline V gene encodes CDR1 KGHSH and CDR2 LQKENI. Trimming cost V 2 bases and J 2 bases, with 9 bases left between them. CDR3 bases: TGTGCCAGCTCACCAGGGGCAGTACAAGAGACCCAGTACTTC. Translating it yields CASSPGAVQETQYF.

CDR3 nucleotide sequence: TGTGCCAGCAGCCAGAGATACGAGCAGTACTTC. Its protein product is CASSQRYEQYF. The chain recombines TRBV6-1 with TRBJ2-7; D gene ambiguous. Germline V CDR1 and CDR2: MNHNS, SASEGT. V was shortened by 6 bases and J by 4 bases, with 7 bases between the two germline ends. The CDR3 runs to 11 residues.

The gene calls are TRBV5-1 and TRBJ2-5; maybe TRBD1 (6 bases). Germline V gene sequence: CDR1 SGHRS, CDR2 YFSETQ. Deletions cut 4 bases from V and 5 bases from J, with 15 bases between. The CDR3 contains 14 residues. The CDR3 nucleotides read TGCGCCAGCAGCACCCAGGGGTCGTGGGAGACCCAGTACTTC. Translation: CASSTQGSWETQYF.

V is TRBV4-3 and J is TRBJ1-5, with no clear D. Trimming cost V 0 bases and J 4 bases, with 7 bases left between them. There are 14 residues in the CDR3. Germline V gene sequence: CDR1 LGHNA, CDR2 YSLEER. DNA of the CDR3: TGCGCCAGCAGCCAAGATGGAGGGAATCAGCCCCAGCATTTT. As protein: CASSQDGGNQPQHF.

About this clone: Other DNA sequences of this sample code for an identical CDR3. The V and J genes are TRBV18 and TRBJ2-1, with 10 bases aligning to TRBD2. Germline values: CDR1 KGHSH, CDR2 LQKENI. Trimming cost V 0 bases and J 7 bases; bases outside gene matches: 6. The CDR3 spans 16 residues. In DNA form, the CDR3 reads TGTGCCAGCTCACCACCCTCTAGCGGGGGTGGTAATGAGCAGTTCTTC. It encodes CASSPPSSGGGNEQFF.

The chain joins TRBV7-2 to TRBJ2-1, with unresolved D. Trimming left V 5 bases short and J 8 bases short, with 7 bases between. CDR1 and CDR2 (germline): SGHTA, FQGNSA. The CDR3 sequence is 11 residues long. The CDR3 reads CASSLLDEQFF. As DNA, the CDR3 is TGTGCCAGCAGCCTCCTAGATGAGCAGTTCTTC.

The chain is built from TRBV28 and TRBJ2-1, with D perhaps TRBD1 or TRBD2 (5 bases each). The CDR3 covers 16 residues. Looked up from germline, CDR1 is MDHEN and CDR2 is SYDVKM. V was clipped by 7 bases and J by 4 bases, with 20 bases between them. The chain's CDR3 is CASTLRGTIIYNEQFF. For the CDR3, the DNA is TGTGCCAGCACCCTAAGAGGGACCATCATTTACAATGAGCAGTTCTTC.

This clone was counted a few times. This sequence joins TRBV27 and TRBJ1-6; D call uncertain. V shed 5 bases and J shed 4 bases, with 6 bases lying between them. The CDR3 length is 13 residues. Germline V gives CDR1 MNHEY, CDR2 SMNVEV (reference sequence). CDR3 in amino acids: CASSTVYNSPLHF. CDR3 in DNA: TGTGCCAGCAGTACAGTATATAATTCACCCCTCCACTTT.

This clone was found once. J is TRBJ2-2 and V is TRBV5-1; D is perhaps TRBD1 (6 bases). This CDR3 is 14 amino acids long. Germline CDR1 SGHRS, CDR2 YFSETQ. Trimming stripped 7 bases from V and 4 bases from J, with 14 bases between. CDR3 sequence reads: CASSSGVTTGELFF. The CDR3 DNA is TGCGCCAGCTCGTCAGGGGTGACCACCGGGGAGCTGTTTTTT.

The chain carries TRBV7-2 and TRBJ1-6, with D perhaps TRBD1 (6 bases). The germline V and J ends were trimmed by 5 bases and 7 bases, with 15 bases remaining between them. CDR1 SGHTA and CDR2 FQGNSA come from the germline V gene. The CDR3 runs 15 residues. CDR3 sequence (DNA): TGTGCCAGCAGCACAAGTGGGGGGCCCAATTCACCCCTCCACTTT. Its translation: CASSTSGGPNSPLHF.

The rearrangement links TRBV10-2 to TRBJ2-7; D may match TRBD1 or TRBD2 (5 bases each). Germline loops: CDR1 WSHSY, CDR2 SAAADI. The CDR3 sequence is 16 residues long. V was trimmed by 2 bases and J by 0 bases, leaving 14 bases between them. The CDR3 DNA sequence: TGCGCCAGCAGTGAGGGGGGTGGGCGTCCCTCCTACGAGCAGTACTTC. Its protein is CASSEGGGRPSYEQYF.

The J gene is TRBJ2-7, the V gene TRBV10-1, with TRBD1 as a possible D gene (6 bases). Trimming took 4 bases from V and 3 from J, leaving 10 bases between them. The CDR3 runs to 13 residues. Looked up from germline, CDR1 is WNHNN and CDR2 is SYGVQD (reference sequence). Written as DNA, the CDR3 is TGCGCCAGCAGTGGACAGGCGTTCTACGAGCAGTACTTC. Protein sequence: CASSGQAFYEQYF.